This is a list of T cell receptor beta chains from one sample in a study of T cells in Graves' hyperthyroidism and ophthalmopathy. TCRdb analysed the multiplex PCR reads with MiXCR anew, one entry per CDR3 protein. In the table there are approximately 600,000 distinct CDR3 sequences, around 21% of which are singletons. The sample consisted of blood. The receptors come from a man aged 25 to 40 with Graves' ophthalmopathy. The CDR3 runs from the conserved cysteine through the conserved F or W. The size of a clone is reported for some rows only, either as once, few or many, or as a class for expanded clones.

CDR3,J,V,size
CASSPSRDRGRDTEAFF,TRBJ1-1,TRBV18,few
CASSDRNRDTEAFF,TRBJ1-1,TRBV6-1,NA
CASSTPGQGRNNEQFF,TRBJ2-1,TRBV3-1,few
CSVGQVDREQYF,TRBJ2-7,TRBV29-1,many
CAWSVGPNSPLHF,TRBJ1-6,TRBV30,many
CASSLGRDKNTEAFF,TRBJ1-1,TRBV12-3/TRBV12-4,few
CASSFRLVDRSSYEQYF,TRBJ2-7,TRBV7-8,NA
CASSYGDTGPGELFF,TRBJ2-2,TRBV6-5,NA
CASSRDRGLEQYF,TRBJ2-7,TRBV7-9,many
CASSEPRTETNEKLFF,TRBJ1-4,TRBV6-1,NA
CASSRLGPSYEQYF,TRBJ2-7,TRBV28,NA
CASFGTADSGANVLTF,TRBJ2-6,TRBV2,few
CASSQSGSGNTF,TRBJ1-2,TRBV3-1,many
CASSSGLMNTEAFF,TRBJ1-1,TRBV27,many
CSARRGESSTDTQYF,TRBJ2-3,TRBV20-1,NA
CAISPGRVQSSDTIYF,TRBJ1-3,TRBV10-3,NA
CASSDEAGKPQHF,TRBJ1-5,TRBV6-4,NA
CASSTGLEQYF,TRBJ2-7,TRBV19,few
CSFVGGQGGYEQYF,TRBJ2-7,TRBV20-1,NA
CASSPGTGVMNIQYF,TRBJ2-4,TRBV28,many
CASSPQLGSYNSPLHF,TRBJ1-6,TRBV18,many
CASSQDLGGGNTIYF,TRBJ1-3,TRBV3-1,few
CASSLIGRNTEQFF,TRBJ2-1,TRBV7-3,few
CASRTLQENYGYTF,TRBJ1-2,TRBV10-1,few
CARKDGPPNTGELFF,TRBJ2-2,TRBV6-1,NA
CASSLLPSYEQYF,TRBJ2-7,TRBV7-9,few
CASSLPTGYSTGELFF,TRBJ2-2,TRBV3-1,NA
CASSVAVGGASETQYF,TRBJ2-5,TRBV9,NA
CATSESGSGETQYF,TRBJ2-5,TRBV24-1,few
CASTFSLHGQNSPLHF,TRBJ1-6,TRBV5-5,NA
CASSPDWTGGGTEAFF,TRBJ1-1,TRBV9,NA
CASRAEGWRADTQYF,TRBJ2-3,TRBV12-3/TRBV12-4,NA
CASSDRGGRQPQHF,TRBJ1-5,TRBV28,many
CASSLDRESSYNEQFF,TRBJ2-1,TRBV7-2,NA
CSARGGGRAGNIQYF,TRBJ2-4,TRBV20-1,NA
CASSLTAGAVTDTQYF,TRBJ2-3,TRBV28,many
CASSEFGGSYNEQFF,TRBJ2-1,TRBV10-2,NA